This T cell receptor (beta chain) emerged from a study of blood T cell repertoires in COVID-19. About the research overall: Spain, Italy and the United States supplied samples that represented acute and convalescent COVID-19.

Sequenced by immunoSEQ multiplex PCR; TCRdb stores in-frame clones only, minus some. The data contain 350,000 to 400,000 clones, 70% to 90% of them singletons. The germline V gene has CDR1 LGHDT and CDR2 YNNKEL (reference sequence). V trimming: 6 bases; J trimming: 0 bases; junction bases outside the gene matches: 1. CDR3 size: 15 residues. The sample comprised PBMCs or T cells enriched from blood (not recorded which). The receptor comes from a man between 35 and 55 years old in a cohort exposed to, infected with or recovered from COVID-19 (not recorded which). V and J are TRBV3-1 (or the pseudogene TRBV3-2) and TRBJ1-6; 8 nucleotides align to TRBD1. The chain's CDR3 is CASRTGGSYNSPLHF. For the CDR3, the DNA is TGTGCCAGCAGAACAGGGGGCTCCTATAATTCACCCCTCCACTTT.